Described below is a single TCR beta chain sequence and its context. The sample belongs to a study of blood T cell repertoires in COVID-19. The authors' processing: Amplification of reference gene primers was used by the study to estimate nucleated cell counts. Data came from immunoSEQ multiplex PCR; TCRdb stores just in-frame clones and leaves some out. V, J and clone size are taken as reported in that table, and D and trimming were inferred from the DNA itself. This sample carries roughly 120,000 clones, 70% to 90% of them seen once, and the ten largest clones take roughly 4.9%. The CDR3 is 15 residues long. V dropped 6 bases and J dropped 4 bases, with 18 bases sitting between them. The germline V gene encodes CDR1 ENHRY and CDR2 SYGVKD.

The sequencing sample was made of peripheral blood. The J gene is TRBJ1-1, the V gene TRBV10-3; weak D call: TRBD1 (6 bases). This TCR was sampled from a human donor in a cohort sampled during active COVID-19. This CDR3 reads CAIRKTGLVGTEAFF. The CDR3 nucleotides are TGTGCCATCAGAAAGACAGGACTAGTAGGCACTGAAGCTTTCTTT.